This TCR beta chain derives from a study of identical twins. Findings and limits, study-wide: Invariant populations such as MAIT and iNKT cells could partly muddle zero-insertion analyses. While abundant cord blood beta clonotypes carried fewer insertions, memory repertoires showed no such pattern. Excess sharing by twins proved weaker in beta out-of-frame sequences.

Trimming removed 11 bases at V and 2 bases at J, with 19 bases between. The CDR3 covers 14 residues. Per germline, CDR1 MNHEY and CDR2 SMNVEV (reference sequence). MiXCR, applied by TCRdb to the 5' RACE reads, yields one record per CDR3 protein. This table holds 450,000 to 650,000 distinct CDR3 sequences, 9.6% found once. Among all donors, each was a healthy Caucasian. This clonotype was seen many times. The antigen remains undetermined. This sample was also put to use in a study of yellow fever vaccine responses in identical twins.

This TCR was sampled from a woman aged 18-29 years in good health. The sequencing sample was made of PBMCs. The V and J genes are TRBV27 and TRBJ2-7; D perhaps matches TRBD1 (6 bases). The CDR3 is CASSRTGITYEQYF. The CDR3 DNA reads TGTGCCTCCAGTCGTACAGGGATAACCTACGAGCAGTACTTC.